This T cell receptor (beta chain) was sequenced for a study of T cells in Graves' hyperthyroidism and ophthalmopathy. Germline lookup yields CDR1 SGHTA and CDR2 FQGTGA. This CDR3 region has 16 residues. The V and J ends lost 0 bases and 5 bases respectively, with 14 bases between them. This clonotype came up many times. Its antigen remains unidentified. Study findings and constraints: In the analysis, a 13 V-J model separated ophthalmopathy from stable hyperthyroidism.

RNA transcripts gave rise to amplified TCR beta CDR3 regions. RT-PCR in the first round (using the HTBI primer set) targeted the TCR CDR3. Each CDR3 protein is one row after TCRdb ran MiXCR on the multiplex PCR reads. Of roughly 700,000 distinct CDR3 sequences in the sample, roughly 17% were seen once. This chain joins TRBV7-3 and TRBJ2-1, with D possibly TRBD2 on 6 matching bases. This receptor was taken from a man aged 50-60 years with Graves' hyperthyroidism. The material sequenced was blood. CDR3 loop: CASSLTGGGGNNEQFF. For the CDR3, the DNA is TGTGCCAGCAGCTTAACGGGGGGTGGGGGAAACAATGAGCAGTTCTTC.